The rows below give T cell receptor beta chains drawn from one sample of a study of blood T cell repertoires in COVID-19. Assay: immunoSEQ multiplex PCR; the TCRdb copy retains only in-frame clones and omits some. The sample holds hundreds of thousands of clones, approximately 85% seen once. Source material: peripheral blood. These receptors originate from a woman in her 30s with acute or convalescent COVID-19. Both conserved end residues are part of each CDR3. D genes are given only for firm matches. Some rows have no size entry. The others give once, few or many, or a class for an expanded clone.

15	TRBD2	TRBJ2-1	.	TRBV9	TGTGCCAGCAGCGTAGCGGGGACTAGGAGCAATGAGCAGTTCTTC	CASSVAGTRSNEQFF
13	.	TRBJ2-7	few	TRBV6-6	TGTGCCAGCAGTTACATCCACAACTACGAGCAGTACTTC	CASSYIHNYEQYF
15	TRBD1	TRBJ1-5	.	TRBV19	TGTGCCAGTAGTATTAAGGCAGGGGGGTCGGTGGCCCAGCATTTT	CASSIKAGGSVAQHF
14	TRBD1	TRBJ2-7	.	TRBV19	TGTGCCAGCGCCGGGACAGGGGGCTCCTACGAGCAGTACTTC	CASAGTGGSYEQYF
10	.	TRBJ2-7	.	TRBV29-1	TGCAGCGTTTTCCGCGATGAGCAGTACTTC	CSVFRDEQYF
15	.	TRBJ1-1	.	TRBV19	TGTGCCAGTACCATCCAAGGACAGAAGAACACTGAAGCTTTCTTT	CASTIQGQKNTEAFF
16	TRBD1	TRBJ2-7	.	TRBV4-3	TGCGCCAGCAGCCAAGATTGGACAGGGAACCCCTACGAGCAGTACTTC	CASSQDWTGNPYEQYF
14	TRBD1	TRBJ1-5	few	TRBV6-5	TGTGCCAGCGGCGGAGGACAGGGCGGTCAGCCCCAGCATTTT	CASGGGQGGQPQHF
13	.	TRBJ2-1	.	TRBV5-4	TGTGCCAGCAGCGCGCACTCCCTAGAGGAGCAGTTCTTC	CASSAHSLEEQFF
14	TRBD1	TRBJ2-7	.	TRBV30	TGTGCCTGGAGGAGCCGGGACAGGGGGACACAGCAGTACTTC	CAWRSRDRGTQQYF
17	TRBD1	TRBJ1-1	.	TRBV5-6	TGTGCCAGCAGCTTGCTCTTCCGGGACAGGGATGACACTGAAGCTTTCTTT	CASSLLFRDRDDTEAFF
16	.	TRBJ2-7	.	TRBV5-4	TGTGCCAGCAGCTTGGTTGGGCAGCGGAGCTCCTACGAGCAGTACTTC	CASSLVGQRSSYEQYF
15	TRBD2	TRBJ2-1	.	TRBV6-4	TGTGCCAGCAGTGGACTAGCGGGAGACCCAAATGAGCAGTTCTTC	CASSGLAGDPNEQFF
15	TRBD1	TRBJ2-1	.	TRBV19	TGTGCCAGTAGTTATGGTGACAGGGGGTCCAATGAGCAGTTCTTC	CASSYGDRGSNEQFF
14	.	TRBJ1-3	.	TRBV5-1	TGCGCCAGCAGCCCGTCAGTCCCTGGAAACACCATATATTTT	CASSPSVPGNTIYF
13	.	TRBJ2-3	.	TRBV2	TGTGCCAGCAGTGCGACAGGAACAGATACGCAGTATTTT	CASSATGTDTQYF